Listed here is a single T cell receptor beta chain. Its antigen remains unknown. The CDR3 consists of 13 residues. The germline V gene encodes CDR1 LNHDA and CDR2 SQIVND (reference sequence). The V and J ends lost 2 bases and 5 bases respectively, with 9 bases between them. An input of about 0.5 to 1 ug of RNA was subjected to reverse transcription using random hexamers. The TCR beta CDR3 was amplified by immunoSEQ multiplex PCR across 54 Vbeta, 13 Jbeta. TCRdb reprocessed the immunoSEQ multiplex PCR reads with MiXCR, giving one entry per CDR3 protein. The sample has fewer than 350,000 distinct CDR3 sequences; approximately 85% are singletons. This sample stems from a study of CD8 T cells in Susac syndrome. Study-level findings and limits: An acknowledgment was made by the study that its TCR sequencing and HLA analysis involved relatively few individuals.

This chain connects TRBV19 to TRBJ1-1; D not certain. Sequencing used CD8+ T cells from PBMCs. The sequence was obtained from a human donor with multiple sclerosis. CDR3 nucleotide sequence: TGTGCCAGTAGTATATCAAGACATACTGAAGCTTTCTTT. This encodes CASSISRHTEAFF. The variable domain in full, completed from reference TRBV19 and TRBJ1-1, reads DGGITQSPKYLFRKEGQNVTLSCEQNLNHDAMYWYRQDPGQGLRLIYYSQIVNDFQKGDIAEGYSVSREKKESFPLTVTSAQKNPTAFYLCASSISRHTEAFFGQGTRLTVV.